The TCR beta chain under discussion was sequenced for a study of blood T cell repertoires in COVID-19. Study details: Donors in the United States, Italy and Spain gave samples during acute or convalescent COVID-19. Nucleic acid was either cDNA or gDNA, and it came from T cells, B-cell-depleted T cells, or PBMCs.

V was pared by 4 bases and J by 5 bases, with 6 bases of the junction left unmatched. The CDR3 consists of 14 residues. The germline CDR1 and CDR2 sequences are LGHDT and YNNKEL (reference sequence). How the authors handled the data: Amplification of reference gene primers provided the estimated nucleated cell counts. This table comes from immunoSEQ multiplex PCR, and its TCRdb copy is limited to in-frame clones, with some not included. That table gives V, J and clone size, and the DNA gave D and trimming. Here the sample spans about 83,000 clones, about 84% being singletons. The chain couples TRBV3-1 (or the pseudogene TRBV3-2) to TRBJ1-1; 8 nucleotides line up with TRBD1. This sequence was found in a man aged 50-60 years with active COVID-19. Sequenced sample: peripheral blood. CDR3 nucleotides: TGTGCCAGCAGCCGCATGACAGGGGTGACTGAAGCTTTCTTT. Protein sequence: CASSRMTGVTEAFF.